Below, 10 T cell receptor beta chains from the same sample are listed, as sequenced in a study of cytomegalovirus exposure and HLA in healthy donors. PCR used 60 Vbeta primers and 13 Jbeta primers. Sequenced by immunoSEQ multiplex PCR; TCRdb stores in-frame clones only, minus some. This table holds roughly 140,000 clones, about 75% found once. Sequencing was done on a sample of PBMCs. All receptors derive from a woman aged 30 to 39 in good health and CMV-seronegative.

The chain carries TRBV6-4 and TRBJ1-6; D is unclear. The V gene lost 2 bases and the J gene lost 0 bases, with 14 bases spanning the gap. The germline gives CDR1 MRHNA, CDR2 SNTAGT. The CDR3 sequence is 18 residues long. CDR3 loop: CASSDRVIGSSYNSPLHF. In DNA form, the CDR3 reads TGTGCCAGCAGTGACAGGGTTATCGGGAGCTCCTATAATTCACCCCTCCACTTT.

The V and J genes are TRBV4-3 and TRBJ2-1; 8 bases are a match to TRBD2. The germline V gene encodes CDR1 LGHNA and CDR2 YSLEER. CDR3 length: 15 amino acids. V lost 4 bases, J lost 4 bases, and 6 bases stayed unmatched. The CDR3: CASSPSGYLYNEQFF. For the CDR3, the DNA is TGCGCCAGCAGCCCTAGCGGGTACCTTTACAATGAGCAGTTCTTC.

CDR3 nucleotides: TGCGCCAGCAGCCAAGGTGACAGGAACACTGAAGCTTTCTTT. Encoded protein: CASSQGDRNTEAFF. The chain combines TRBV4-1 with TRBJ1-1; the D gene is possibly TRBD1 (5 bases). The CDR3 extends over 14 amino acids. The germline gives CDR1 MGHRA, CDR2 YSYEKL. Between the trimmed V and J ends, which lost 1 base and 1 base, there was a span of 7 bases.

J is TRBJ2-7 and V is TRBV5-4, with 7 nucleotides matching TRBD1. CDR3 length equals 16 residues. After removal of 5 bases from V and 0 bases from J, the junction contained 11 bases not matched to a gene. The germline V gene has CDR1 SGHNT and CDR2 YYREEE (reference sequence). CDR3 loop: CASSNTQGVSSYEQYF. The CDR3 coding sequence is TGTGCCAGCAGTAATACCCAGGGGGTATCCTCCTACGAGCAGTACTTC.

The V call is TRBV6-5, the J call TRBJ2-2, with TRBD1 matching 8 bases. Germline CDR1 and CDR2: MNHEY and SVGAGI. Unmatched junction bases numbered 3, after V lost 5 bases and J lost 4 bases. The CDR3 contains 14 residues. The DNA for the CDR3 is TGTGCCAGCAGTAGGACAGGGAGCACCGGGGAGCTGTTTTTT. It yields the protein CASSRTGSTGELFF.

The chain links TRBV4-2 to TRBJ2-3; D possibly corresponds to TRBD2 (6 bases). The ends were cut back, 0 bases at V and 4 bases at J, with 14 bases in the middle. The germline gives CDR1 LGHNA, CDR2 YNFKEQ. The CDR3 is made up of 16 amino acids. The CDR3 loop reads CASSQDGVPGADTQYF. The CDR3 DNA follows: TGTGCCAGCAGCCAAGACGGGGTTCCGGGGGCAGATACGCAGTATTTT.

The V call is TRBV19, the J call TRBJ1-1; D is possibly TRBD1 (5 bases). This CDR3 contains 13 residues. Between the trimmed V and J ends, which lost 4 bases and 1 base, there was a span of 7 bases. Germline loops: CDR1 LNHDA, CDR2 SQIVND (reference sequence). CDR3 loop: CASSRQRNTEAFF. Here the CDR3 DNA reads TGTGCCAGTAGTAGACAGAGGAACACTGAAGCTTTCTTT.

In DNA, the CDR3 is TGTGCCACGTTTAGACTAGCGGAGTCCAATGAGCAGTTCTTC. Translating it yields CATFRLAESNEQFF. The chain employs TRBV6-6 and TRBJ2-1, with 9 bases matching TRBD2. The germline CDR1 and CDR2 sequences are MNHNY and SVGAGI (reference sequence). Trimming removed 10 bases from V and 6 bases from J; junction bases left unmatched: 10. The CDR3 has 14 amino acids.

The V gene is TRBV30, the J gene TRBJ2-1; tentatively, D is TRBD2 (5 bases). Germline lookup yields CDR1 GTSNPN and CDR2 SVGIG (reference sequence). This CDR3 is 13 amino acids long. V gave up 1 base and J gave up 9 bases, with 13 bases separating them. The CDR3 loop reads CAWSARGDGEQFF. CDR3 bases: TGTGCCTGGAGTGCCCGGGGTGACGGTGAGCAGTTCTTC.

This chain connects TRBV5-1 to TRBJ2-3; 8 bases map to TRBD1. V dropped 4 bases and J dropped 5; count of bases not matched to a gene: 6. This CDR3 is built from 14 residues. CDR1 and CDR2 (germline): SGHRS, YFSETQ. CDR3 DNA sequence: TGCGCCAGCAGCGCGGGACAGGAGGTAGATACGCAGTATTTT. This translates into CASSAGQEVDTQYF.